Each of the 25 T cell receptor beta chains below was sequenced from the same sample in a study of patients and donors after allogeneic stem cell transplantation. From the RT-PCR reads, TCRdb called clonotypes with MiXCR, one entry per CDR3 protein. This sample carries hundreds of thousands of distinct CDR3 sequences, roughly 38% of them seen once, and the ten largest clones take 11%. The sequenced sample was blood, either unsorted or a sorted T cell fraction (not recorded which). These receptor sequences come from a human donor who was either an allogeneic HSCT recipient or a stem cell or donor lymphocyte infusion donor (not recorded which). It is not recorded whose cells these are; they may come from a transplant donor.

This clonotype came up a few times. The CDR3, as DNA: TGTGCCAGCAGCCTCCGGCCAGGATGGGAAAACATTCAGTACTTC. Amino acid sequence: CASSLRPGWENIQYF. This chain links TRBV11-2 with TRBJ2-4; D ambiguous. CDR1 and CDR2 from the germline V gene are SGHAT and FQNNGV. Trimming stripped 5 bases from V and 5 bases from J, with 16 bases between. The CDR3 is made up of 15 amino acids.

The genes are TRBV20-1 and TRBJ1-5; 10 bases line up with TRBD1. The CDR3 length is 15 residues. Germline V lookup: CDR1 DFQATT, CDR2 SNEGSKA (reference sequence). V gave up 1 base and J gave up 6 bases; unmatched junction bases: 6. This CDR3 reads CSARAGGQGSQPQHF. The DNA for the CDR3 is TGCAGTGCTAGAGCGGGGGGACAGGGGAGTCAGCCCCAGCATTTT.

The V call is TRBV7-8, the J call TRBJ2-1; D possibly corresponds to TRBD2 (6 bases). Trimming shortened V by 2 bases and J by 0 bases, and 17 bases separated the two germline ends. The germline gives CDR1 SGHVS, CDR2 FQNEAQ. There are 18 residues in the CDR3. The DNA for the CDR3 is TGTGCCAGCAGCTTACCGGTGGGGACTCTAAGCTCCTACAATGAGCAGTTCTTC. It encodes CASSLPVGTLSSYNEQFF.

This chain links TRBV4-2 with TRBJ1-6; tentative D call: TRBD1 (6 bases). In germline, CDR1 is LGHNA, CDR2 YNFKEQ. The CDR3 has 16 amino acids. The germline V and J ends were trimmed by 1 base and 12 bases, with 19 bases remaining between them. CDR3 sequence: CASSQGSARGILPLHF. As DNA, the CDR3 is TGTGCCAGCAGCCAAGGGTCGGCCAGGGGAATTCTACCCCTCCACTTT.

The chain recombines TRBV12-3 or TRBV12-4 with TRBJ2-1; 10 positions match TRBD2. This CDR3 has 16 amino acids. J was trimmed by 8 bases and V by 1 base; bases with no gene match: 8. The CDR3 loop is CASSLGSSGGVDEQFF. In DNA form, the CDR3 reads TGTGCCAGCAGTTTAGGTTCCAGCGGGGGGGTAGATGAGCAGTTCTTC.

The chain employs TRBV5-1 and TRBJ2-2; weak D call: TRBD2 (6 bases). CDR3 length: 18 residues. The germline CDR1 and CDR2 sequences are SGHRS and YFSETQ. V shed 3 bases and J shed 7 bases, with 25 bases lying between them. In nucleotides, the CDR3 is TGCGCCAGCAGCTCGCAACCTCCCGGGACTTCGGGCGGCGGGGAGCTGTTTTTT. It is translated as CASSSQPPGTSGGGELFF. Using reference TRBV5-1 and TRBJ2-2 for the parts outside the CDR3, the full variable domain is KAGVTQTPRYLIKTRGQQVTLSCSPISGHRSVSWYQQTPGQGLQFLFEYFSETQRNKGNFPGRFSGRQFSNSRSEMNVSTLELGDSALYLCASSSQPPGTSGGGELFFGEGSRLTVL.

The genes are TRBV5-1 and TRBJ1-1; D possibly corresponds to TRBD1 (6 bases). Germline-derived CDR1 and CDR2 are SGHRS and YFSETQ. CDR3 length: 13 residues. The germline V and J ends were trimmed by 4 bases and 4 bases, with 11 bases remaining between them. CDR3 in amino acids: CASSLQGFTEAFF. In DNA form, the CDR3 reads TGCGCCAGCAGCCTACAGGGCTTCACTGAAGCTTTCTTT.

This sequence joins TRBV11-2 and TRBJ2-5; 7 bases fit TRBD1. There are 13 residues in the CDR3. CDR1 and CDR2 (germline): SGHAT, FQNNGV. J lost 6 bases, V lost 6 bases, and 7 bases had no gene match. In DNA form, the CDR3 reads TGTGCCAGCAGAACAGGGGAGTCGAAGACCCAGTACTTC. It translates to CASRTGESKTQYF. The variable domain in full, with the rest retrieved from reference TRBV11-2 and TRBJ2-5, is EAGVAQSPRYKIIEKRQSVAFWCNPISGHATLYWYQQILGQGPKLLIQFQNNGVVDDSQLPKDRFSAERLKGVDSTLKIQPAKLEDSAVYLCASRTGESKTQYFGPGTRLLVL.

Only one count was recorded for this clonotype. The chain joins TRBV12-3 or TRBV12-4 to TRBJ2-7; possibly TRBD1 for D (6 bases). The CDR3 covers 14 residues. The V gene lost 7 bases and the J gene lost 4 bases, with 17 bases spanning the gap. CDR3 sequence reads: CASKDNRDKYEQYF. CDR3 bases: TGTGCCAGCAAGGATAACCGGGACAAATACGAGCAGTACTTC.

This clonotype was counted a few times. CDR3 loop: CASSQDIGGAGEKLFF. As DNA, the CDR3 is TGCGCCAGCAGCCAAGATATAGGGGGCGCGGGTGAAAAACTGTTTTTT. J is TRBJ1-4 and V is TRBV4-3; 7 bases are a match to TRBD1. Trimming removed 0 bases from V and 7 bases from J; junction bases left unmatched: 8. The CDR3 totals 16 residues. Germline values: CDR1 LGHNA, CDR2 YSLEER.

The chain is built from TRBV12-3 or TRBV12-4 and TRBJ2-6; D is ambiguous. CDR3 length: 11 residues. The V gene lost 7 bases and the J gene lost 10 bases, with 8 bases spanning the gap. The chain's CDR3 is CASTITNVLTF. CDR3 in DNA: TGTGCCAGCACCATCACGAACGTCCTGACTTTC.

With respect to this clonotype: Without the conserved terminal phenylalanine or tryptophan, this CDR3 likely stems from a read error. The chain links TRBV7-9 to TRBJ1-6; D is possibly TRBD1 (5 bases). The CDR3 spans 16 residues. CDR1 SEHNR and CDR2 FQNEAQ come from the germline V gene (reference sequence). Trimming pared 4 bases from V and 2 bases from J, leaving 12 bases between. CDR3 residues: CASSSGVVTYNSPLHL. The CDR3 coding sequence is TGTGCCAGCAGCTCGGGGGTAGTCACCTATAATTCACCCCTCCACTTG.

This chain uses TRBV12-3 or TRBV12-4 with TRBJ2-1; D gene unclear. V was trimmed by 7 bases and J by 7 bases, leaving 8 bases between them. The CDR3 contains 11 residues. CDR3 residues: CASTYRNEQFF. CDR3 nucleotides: TGTGCCAGCACATATAGGAATGAGCAGTTCTTC.

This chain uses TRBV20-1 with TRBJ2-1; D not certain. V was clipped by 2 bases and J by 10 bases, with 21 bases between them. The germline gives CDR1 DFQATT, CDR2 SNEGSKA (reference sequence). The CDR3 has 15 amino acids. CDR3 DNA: TGCAGTGCTAGACCCTTACTTGGGCCCCCCGGCGAGCAGTTCTTC. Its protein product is CSARPLLGPPGEQFF.

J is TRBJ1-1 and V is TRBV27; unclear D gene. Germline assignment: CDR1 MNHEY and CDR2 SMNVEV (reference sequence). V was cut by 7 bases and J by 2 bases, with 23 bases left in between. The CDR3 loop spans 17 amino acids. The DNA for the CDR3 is TGTGCCAGCAACATTATGACTTCCACGGGAAGAAACACTGAAGCTTTCTTT. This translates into CASNIMTSTGRNTEAFF.

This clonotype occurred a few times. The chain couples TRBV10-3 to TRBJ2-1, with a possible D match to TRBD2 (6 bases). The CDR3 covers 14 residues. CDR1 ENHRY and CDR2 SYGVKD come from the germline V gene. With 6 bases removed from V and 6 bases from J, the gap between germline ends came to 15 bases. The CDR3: CAISDLGLTNEQFF. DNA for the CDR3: TGTGCCATCAGCGATTTGGGACTTACCAATGAGCAGTTCTTC.

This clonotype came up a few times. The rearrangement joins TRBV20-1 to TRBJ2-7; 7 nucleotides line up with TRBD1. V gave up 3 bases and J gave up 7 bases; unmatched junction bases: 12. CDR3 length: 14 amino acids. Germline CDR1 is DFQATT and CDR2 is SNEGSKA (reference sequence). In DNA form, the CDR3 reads TGCAGTGCTAGGCGACAGGGAATTTTCTGGGAGCAGTACTTC. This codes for CSARRQGIFWEQYF.

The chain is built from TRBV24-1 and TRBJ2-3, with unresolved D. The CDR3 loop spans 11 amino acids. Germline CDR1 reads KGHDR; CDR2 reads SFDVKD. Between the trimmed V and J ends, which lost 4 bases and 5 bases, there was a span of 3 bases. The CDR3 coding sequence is TGTGCCACCAGTGAAAAAGATACGCAGTATTTT. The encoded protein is CATSEKDTQYF.

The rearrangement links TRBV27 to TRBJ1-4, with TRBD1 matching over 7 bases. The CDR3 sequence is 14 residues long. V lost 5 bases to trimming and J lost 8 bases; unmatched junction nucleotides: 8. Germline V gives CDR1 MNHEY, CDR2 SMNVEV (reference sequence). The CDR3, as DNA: TGTGCCAGCAGTCGGGCAGGGGGTGGCGAAAAACTGTTTTTT. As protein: CASSRAGGGEKLFF.

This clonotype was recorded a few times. CDR3 protein: CASRRQGLVGMTEAFF. DNA of the CDR3: TGTGCCAGCAGAAGACAGGGTCTAGTTGGAATGACTGAAGCTTTCTTT. The chain is built from TRBV6-1 and TRBJ1-1, with 7 bases identical to TRBD1. The CDR3 runs 16 residues. Germline V gene sequence: CDR1 MNHNS, CDR2 SASEGT. The V and J ends lost 6 bases and 5 bases, in that order; junction bases with no gene match: 15.

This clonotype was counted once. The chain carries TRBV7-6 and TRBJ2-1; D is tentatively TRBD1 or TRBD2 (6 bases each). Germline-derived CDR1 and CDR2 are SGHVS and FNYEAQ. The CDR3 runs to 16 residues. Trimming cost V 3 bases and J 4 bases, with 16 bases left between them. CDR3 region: CASSFERGPRYNEQFF. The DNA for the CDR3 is TGTGCCAGCAGCTTTGAACGGGGGCCCCGTTACAATGAGCAGTTCTTC.

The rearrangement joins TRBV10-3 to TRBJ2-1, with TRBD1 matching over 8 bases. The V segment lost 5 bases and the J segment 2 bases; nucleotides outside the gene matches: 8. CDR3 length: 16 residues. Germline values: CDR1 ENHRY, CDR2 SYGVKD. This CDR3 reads CAISKRQGMTYNEQFF. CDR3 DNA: TGTGCCATCAGTAAGAGACAGGGGATGACCTACAATGAGCAGTTCTTC.

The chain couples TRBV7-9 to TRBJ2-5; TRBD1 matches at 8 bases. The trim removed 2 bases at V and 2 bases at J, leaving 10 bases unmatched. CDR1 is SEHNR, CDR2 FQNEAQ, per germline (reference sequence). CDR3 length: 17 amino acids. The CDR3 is CASSLTAQGANQETQYF. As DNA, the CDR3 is TGTGCCAGCAGCTTAACCGCGCAGGGGGCAAATCAAGAGACCCAGTACTTC.

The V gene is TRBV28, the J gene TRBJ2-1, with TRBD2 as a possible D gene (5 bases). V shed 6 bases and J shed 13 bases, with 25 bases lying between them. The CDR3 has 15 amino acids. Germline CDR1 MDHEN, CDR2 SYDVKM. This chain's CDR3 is CASSNTGSTALGQFF. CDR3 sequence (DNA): TGTGCCAGCAGCAACACGGGGTCTACCGCTTTAGGCCAGTTCTTC. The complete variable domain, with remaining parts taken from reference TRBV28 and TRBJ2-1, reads DVKVTQSSRYLVKRTGEKVFLECVQDMDHENMFWYRQDPGLGLRLIYFSYDVKMKEKGDIPEGYSVSREKKERFSLILESASTNQTSMYLCASSNTGSTALGQFFGPGTRLTVL.

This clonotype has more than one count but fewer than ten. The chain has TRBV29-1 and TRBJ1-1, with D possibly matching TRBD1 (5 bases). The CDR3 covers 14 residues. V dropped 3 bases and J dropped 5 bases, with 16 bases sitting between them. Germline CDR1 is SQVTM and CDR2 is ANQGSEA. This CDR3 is CSVDREGTRTEAFF. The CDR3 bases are TGCAGCGTTGATAGGGAGGGGACCAGGACTGAAGCTTTCTTT.